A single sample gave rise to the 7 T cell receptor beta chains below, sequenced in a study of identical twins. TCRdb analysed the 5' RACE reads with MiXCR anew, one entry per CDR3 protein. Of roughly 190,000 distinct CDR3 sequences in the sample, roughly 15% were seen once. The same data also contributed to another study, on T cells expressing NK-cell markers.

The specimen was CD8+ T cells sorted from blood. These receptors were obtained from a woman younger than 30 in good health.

This chain's CDR3 is CATWDGRIVSPLHF. The CDR3 DNA reads as TGTGCCACCTGGGACGGAAGGATCGTATCACCCCTCCACTTT. This chain joins TRBV6-2 or TRBV6-3 and TRBJ1-6, with D maybe TRBD1 (5 bases). CDR1 and CDR2 from the germline V gene are MNHEY and SVGEGT. CDR3 length equals 14 residues. Trimming left V 10 bases short and J 10 bases short, with 20 bases between.

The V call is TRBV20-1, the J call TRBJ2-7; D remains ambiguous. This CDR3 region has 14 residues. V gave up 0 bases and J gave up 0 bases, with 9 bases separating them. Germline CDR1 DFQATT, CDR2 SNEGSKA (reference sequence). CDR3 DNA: TGCAGTGCTAGAGACGGGTTAAACTCCTACGAGCAGTACTTC. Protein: CSARDGLNSYEQYF.

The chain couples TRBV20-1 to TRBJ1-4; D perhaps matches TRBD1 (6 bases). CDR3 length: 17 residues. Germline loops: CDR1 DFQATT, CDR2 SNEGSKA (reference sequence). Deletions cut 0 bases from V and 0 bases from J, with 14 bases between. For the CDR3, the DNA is TGCAGTGCTAGAGATACCATCTCAGGGGCAACTAATGAAAAACTGTTTTTT. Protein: CSARDTISGATNEKLFF.

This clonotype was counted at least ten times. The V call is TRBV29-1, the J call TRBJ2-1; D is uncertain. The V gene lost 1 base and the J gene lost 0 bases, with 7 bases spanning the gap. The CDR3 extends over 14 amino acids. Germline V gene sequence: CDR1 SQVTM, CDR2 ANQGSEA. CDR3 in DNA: TGCAGCGTTGAAGGTTCAAGCTCCTACAATGAGCAGTTCTTC. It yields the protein CSVEGSSSYNEQFF.

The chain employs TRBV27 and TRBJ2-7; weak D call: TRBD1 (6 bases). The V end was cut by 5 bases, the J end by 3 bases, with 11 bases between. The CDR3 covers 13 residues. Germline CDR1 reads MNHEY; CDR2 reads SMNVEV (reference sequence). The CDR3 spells CASSRRDNYEQYF. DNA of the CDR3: TGTGCCAGCAGTAGACGGGACAACTACGAGCAGTACTTC.

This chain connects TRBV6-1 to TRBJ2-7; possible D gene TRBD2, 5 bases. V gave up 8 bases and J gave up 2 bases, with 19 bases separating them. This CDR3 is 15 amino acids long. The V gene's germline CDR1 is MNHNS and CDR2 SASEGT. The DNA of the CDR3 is TGTGCCAGCGCGGGCGGACCTCGATCCCCCTACGAGCAGTACTTC. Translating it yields CASAGGPRSPYEQYF.

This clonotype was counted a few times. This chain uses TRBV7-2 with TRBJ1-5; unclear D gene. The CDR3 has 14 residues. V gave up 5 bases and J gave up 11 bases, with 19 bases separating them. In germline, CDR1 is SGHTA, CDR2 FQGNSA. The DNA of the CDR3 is TGTGCCAGCAGCCCCGGAGGGCAGGTCGTAGCCCAGCATTTT. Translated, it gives CASSPGGQVVAQHF.